This TCR beta chain is drawn from a study of human versus mouse CDR3 diversity and MHC coevolution. Study background: The immunoSEQ assay reportedly detects one in 200,000 T cells.

Assay used: immunoSEQ multiplex PCR; TCRdb lists only in-frame clones, some missing. Of 86,000 or so clones listed, 85% to 95% are singletons. This clone was seen a single time. Its antigen is unknown. Overall study findings and caveats: The lowest clonal inequality scores came from most of the three human donors. On average, humans showed more CDR3 deletions and insertions than mice. By iCHAO1, human TCR beta clonotypes numbered roughly 1.7 million, the most.

The sample comprised naive CD4+ T cells from blood. This sample's subset: CD45RO-negative CD62L-positive naive CD4 T cells. The receptor comes from a person aged 30 to 69 in good health.

The CDR3 nucleotides are TGTGCCAGCAGCGAACAGGGTGGGAACACCATATATTTT. This gives the protein CASSEQGGNTIYF. The chain links TRBV7-2 to TRBJ1-3; possible D gene TRBD1, 6 bases. The CDR3 spans 13 residues. Trimming removed 5 bases from V and 7 bases from J, with 12 bases in between. From germline, CDR1 is SGHTA and CDR2 FQGNSA.